A single sample is the source of the 4 T cell receptor beta chains below, sequenced in a study of regulatory T cells in long-lasting Graves disease. To make TCR beta libraries, researchers used iRepertoire HTBI primers and Arm-PCR of CDR3 regions. MiXCR was run by TCRdb on the multiplex PCR reads, yielding one entry per CDR3 protein. In the table there are fewer than 550,000 distinct CDR3 sequences, 16% of which are singletons. As for time point: newly diagnosed GD, antithyroid drugs for less than 3 months. Making the TCR library involved RNA that had been extracted from PBMCs. This sample also appeared in a second study, on T cells in Graves' hyperthyroidism and ophthalmopathy.

The sequenced sample was peripheral blood mononuclear cells (PBMCs), obtained at new diagnosis, from a patient treated with antithyroid drugs. The origin of the receptors is a woman aged 35-60 years with Graves disease.

This clonotype appeared many times. V and J are TRBV12-3 or TRBV12-4 and TRBJ1-1, with D uncertain. The CDR3 sequence is 13 residues long. V lost 5 bases and J 1 base, leaving 8 bases between the germline ends. CDR3 DNA: TGTGCCAGCAGTGGACTTACGAACACTGAAGCTTTCTTT. It yields the protein CASSGLTNTEAFF.

The chain joins TRBV6-2 or TRBV6-3 to TRBJ2-1; 12 nucleotides match TRBD2. Per germline, CDR1 MNHEY and CDR2 SVGEGT. With V trimmed by 2 bases and J by 2 bases, 7 bases remained unmatched. The CDR3 has 18 residues. The CDR3 is CASSYDTSSGGAYNEQFF. The CDR3 coding sequence is TGTGCCAGCAGTTACGACACGTCTAGCGGGGGGGCCTACAATGAGCAGTTCTTC.

This clonotype was detected many times. The chain joins TRBV6-1 to TRBJ2-7; no clear D. The CDR3 is 16 amino acids. Germline lookup yields CDR1 MNHNS and CDR2 SASEGT. V was cut by 0 bases and J by 1 base, with 13 bases left in between. In DNA form, the CDR3 reads TGTGCCAGCAGTGAAGCGAGCCCTCAAGCTTCCTACGAGCAGTACTTC. Its protein product is CASSEASPQASYEQYF.

Remarks on this clonotype: A read error may produce the germline difference seen at one junction end. The rearrangement uses TRBV2 and TRBJ2-1; perhaps D is TRBD1 or TRBD2 (6 bases each). The CDR3 is 12 amino acids. Germline CDR1 reads SNHLY; CDR2 reads FYNNEI. CDR3: CASSEGGHEQFF. The CDR3 bases are TGTGCCAGCAGCGAAGGGGGGCATGAGCAGTTCTTC.